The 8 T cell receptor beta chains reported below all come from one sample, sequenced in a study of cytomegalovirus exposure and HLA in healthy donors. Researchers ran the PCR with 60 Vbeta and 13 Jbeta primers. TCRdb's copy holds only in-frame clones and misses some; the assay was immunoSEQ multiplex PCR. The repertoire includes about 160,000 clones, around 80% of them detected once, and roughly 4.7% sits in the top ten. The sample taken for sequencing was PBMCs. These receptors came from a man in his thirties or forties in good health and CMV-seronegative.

CDR3 coding DNA: TGTGCCAGCAGTTTACGACTAGCCTCCGGGGAGCTGTTTTTT. Translated: CASSLRLASGELFF. The chain is built from TRBV27 and TRBJ2-2, with TRBD2 identical over 7 bases. The germline V gene encodes CDR1 MNHEY and CDR2 SMNVEV (reference sequence). The V and J ends lost 2 bases and 6 bases, in that order; junction bases with no gene match: 3. This CDR3 has 14 residues.

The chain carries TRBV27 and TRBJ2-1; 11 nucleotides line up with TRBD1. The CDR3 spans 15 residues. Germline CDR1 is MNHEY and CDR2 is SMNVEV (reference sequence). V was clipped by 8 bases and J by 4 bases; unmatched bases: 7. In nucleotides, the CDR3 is TGTGCCAGCTGCCTTGGGACAGGGGGATACAATGAGCAGTTCTTC. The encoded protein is CASCLGTGGYNEQFF.

This CDR3 reads CASSWTGTDNEQFF. The CDR3 DNA reads TGTGCCAGCAGCTGGACCGGGACAGACAATGAGCAGTTCTTC. The chain has TRBV7-9 and TRBJ2-1, with 7 bases identical to TRBD1. This CDR3 has 14 residues. The V gene end was trimmed by 4 bases and the J gene end by 5 bases; junction bases not matched to a gene: 5. CDR1 is SEHNR, CDR2 FQNEAQ, per germline (reference sequence).

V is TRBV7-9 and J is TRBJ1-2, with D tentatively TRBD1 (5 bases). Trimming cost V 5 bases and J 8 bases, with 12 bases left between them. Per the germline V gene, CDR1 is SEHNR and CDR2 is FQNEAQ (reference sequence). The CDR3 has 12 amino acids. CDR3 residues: CASSPPGVGYTF. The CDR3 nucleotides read TGTGCCAGCAGCCCACCGGGGGTGGGCTACACCTTC.

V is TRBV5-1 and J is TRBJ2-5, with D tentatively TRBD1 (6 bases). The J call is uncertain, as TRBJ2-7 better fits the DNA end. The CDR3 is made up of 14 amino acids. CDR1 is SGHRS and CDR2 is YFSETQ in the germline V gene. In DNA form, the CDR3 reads TGCGCCAGCAGCTTGGACAGGGAATCCGACGAGCAGTACTTC. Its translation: CASSLDRESDEQYF.

The CDR3 nucleotides read TGTGCCAGCAGCTTGACTAGCGCCACAGATACGCAGTATTTT. Translated: CASSLTSATDTQYF. The V call is TRBV7-8, the J call TRBJ2-3; 8 nucleotides line up with TRBD2. Trimming cost V 3 bases and J 2 bases; bases outside gene matches: 1. This CDR3 region has 14 residues. Per the germline V gene, CDR1 is SGHVS and CDR2 is FQNEAQ. Supplemented by reference TRBV7-8 and TRBJ2-3, the full variable domain reads GAGVSQSPRYKVAKRGQDVALRCDPISGHVSLFWYQQALGQGPEFLTYFQNEAQLDKSGLPSDRFFAERPEGSVSTLKIQRTQQEDSAVYLCASSLTSATDTQYFGPGTRLTVL.

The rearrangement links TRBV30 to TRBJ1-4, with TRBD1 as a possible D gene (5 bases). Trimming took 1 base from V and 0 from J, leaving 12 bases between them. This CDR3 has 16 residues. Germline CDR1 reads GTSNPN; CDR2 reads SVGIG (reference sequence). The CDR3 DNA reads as TGTGCCTGGAGTGGGTCCCGGGGGGCAACTAATGAAAAACTGTTTTTT. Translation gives CAWSGSRGATNEKLFF.

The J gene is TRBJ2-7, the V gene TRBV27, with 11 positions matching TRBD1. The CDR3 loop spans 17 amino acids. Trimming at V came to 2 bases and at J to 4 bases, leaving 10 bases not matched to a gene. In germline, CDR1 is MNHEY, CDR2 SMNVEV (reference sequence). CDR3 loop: CASSLTLPRDRGYEQYF. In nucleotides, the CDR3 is TGTGCCAGCAGTTTAACCTTACCCCGGGACAGGGGGTACGAGCAGTACTTC.